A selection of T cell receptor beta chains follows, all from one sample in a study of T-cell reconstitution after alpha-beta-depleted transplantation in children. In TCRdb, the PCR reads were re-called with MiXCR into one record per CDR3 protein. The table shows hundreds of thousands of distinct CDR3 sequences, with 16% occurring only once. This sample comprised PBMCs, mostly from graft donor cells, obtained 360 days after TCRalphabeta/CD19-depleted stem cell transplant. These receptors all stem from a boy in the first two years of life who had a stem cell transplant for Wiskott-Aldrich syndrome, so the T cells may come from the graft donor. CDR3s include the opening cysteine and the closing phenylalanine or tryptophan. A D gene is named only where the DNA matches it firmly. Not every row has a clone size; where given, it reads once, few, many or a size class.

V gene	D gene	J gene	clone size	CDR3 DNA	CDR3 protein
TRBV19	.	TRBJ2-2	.	TGTGCCAGTAGTATTTTAGGGGTGAACACCGGGGAGCTGTTTTTT	CASSILGVNTGELFF
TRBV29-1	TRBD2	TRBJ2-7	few	TGCAGCGTTGGGGCTAGCGGGAGGGGGGGCTACGAGCAGTACTTC	CSVGASGRGGYEQYF
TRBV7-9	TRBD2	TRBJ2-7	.	TGTGCCAGGAGCCGCTGGACTAGCGGGAGTAGCTACGAGCAGTACTTC	CARSRWTSGSSYEQYF
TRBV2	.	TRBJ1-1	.	TGTGCCAGCAGTGAAACGGACGGCATGAACACTGAAGCTTTCTTT	CASSETDGMNTEAFF
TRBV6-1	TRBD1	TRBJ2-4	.	TGTGCCAGCAGCACGGGACAGCGAGTTTCATGGTACTTC	CASSTGQRVSWYF
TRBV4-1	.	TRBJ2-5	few	TGCGCCAGCAGCCAAGAGGGGTACCAAGAGACCCAGTACTTC	CASSQEGYQETQYF
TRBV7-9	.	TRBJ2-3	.	TGTGCCAGCAGCATCCGGGACACTCCGGGGCGAGATACGCAGTATTTT	CASSIRDTPGRDTQYF
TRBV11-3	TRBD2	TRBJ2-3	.	TGTGCCAGCAGCCCAAGTGGACTAGCCACAGATACGCAGTATTTT	CASSPSGLATDTQYF
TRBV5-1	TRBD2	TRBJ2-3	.	TGCGCCAGCAGCCTTAAGCGGGGGGGCCCAGATACGCAGTATTTT	CASSLKRGGPDTQYF
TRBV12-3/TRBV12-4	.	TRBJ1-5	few	TGTGCCAGCAGTTTTAGGAAAGGCACCAATCAGCCCCAGCATTTT	CASSFRKGTNQPQHF
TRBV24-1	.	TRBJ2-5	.	TGTGCCACCAGTGACCGTCGGCGTCAGGTGGAGACCCAGTACTTC	CATSDRRRQVETQYF
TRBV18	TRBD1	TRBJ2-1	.	TGTGCCAGCTCAGCAAGGACAGGGGCACTCTCCTACAATGAGCAGTTCTTC	CASSARTGALSYNEQFF
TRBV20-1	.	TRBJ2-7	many	TGCAGTGCTAGTGCCAGGTTCAACGAGCAGTACTTC	CSASARFNEQYF
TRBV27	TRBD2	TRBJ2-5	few	TGTGCCAGCAGCCTAAGCGGGGGCCTTCAAGAGACCCAGTACTTC	CASSLSGGLQETQYF
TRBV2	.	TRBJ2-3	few	TGTGCCAGCAGCGGGGGAAGGGCAGATACGCAGTATTTT	CASSGGRADTQYF
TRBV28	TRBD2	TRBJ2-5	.	TGTGCCAGCAGTTTAGAGCGGGGGAAGTACCAAGAGACCCAGTACTTC	CASSLERGKYQETQYF
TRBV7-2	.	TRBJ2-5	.	TGTGCCAGCAGCTTAGTGGACAGAGGCGGACCGTGGGAGACCCAGTACTTC	CASSLVDRGGPWETQYF
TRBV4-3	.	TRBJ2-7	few	TGCGCCAGCAGCCAAGGGGACTTCCCCTCCTACGAGCAGTACTTC	CASSQGDFPSYEQYF
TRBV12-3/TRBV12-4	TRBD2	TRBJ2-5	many	TGTGCCAGCAGTTTATCCCCCCGACTAGCAGGGGAGACCCAGTACTTC	CASSLSPRLAGETQYF
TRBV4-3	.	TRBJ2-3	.	TGCGCCAGCAGCCGAAGAGGGGATCGGGGCCTCACAGATACGCAGTATTTT	CASSRRGDRGLTDTQYF
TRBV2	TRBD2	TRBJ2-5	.	TGTGCCAGCGGGGGGGGGAGGTACCAAGAGACCCAGTACTTC	CASGGGRYQETQYF
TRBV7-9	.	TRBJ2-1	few	TGTGCCAGCAGCTTAGCCCTTGGGAGCTCCTACAATGAGCAGTTCTTC	CASSLALGSSYNEQFF
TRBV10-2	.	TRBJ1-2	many	TGCGCCAGCAGTGCCGGAGAGAGAAATGGCTACACCTTC	CASSAGERNGYTF
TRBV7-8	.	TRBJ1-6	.	TGTGCCAGCAGCTCAGGAAGAGGGCTCTATAATTCACCCCTCCACTTT	CASSSGRGLYNSPLHF
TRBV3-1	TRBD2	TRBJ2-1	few	TGTGCCAGCAGCCCCCTCCGACTAGCGGGAGGAGGAAAGCAGTTCTTC	CASSPLRLAGGGKQFF
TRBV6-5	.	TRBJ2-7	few	TGTGCCAGCAGTTACTCCCCCCACGGCGGACCCTACGAGCAGTACTTC	CASSYSPHGGPYEQYF
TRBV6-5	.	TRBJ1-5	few	TGTGCCAGCAGTTACTCGTTCCGGGGTCAGCCCCAGCATTTT	CASSYSFRGQPQHF
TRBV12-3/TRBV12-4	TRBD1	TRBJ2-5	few	TGTGCCAGCAGTTTACGGACAGGCTGGGGGAGCCAAGAGACCCAGTACTTC	CASSLRTGWGSQETQYF